These 25 T cell receptor beta chains share one sample of origin, sequenced in a study of beta chain features in type 1 diabetes. General observations from the study: Shorter TCRB CDR3s, moderately but significantly so, were found in Type 1 diabetes patients in all four CD4+ subsets.

Every bit of the isolated RNA underwent reverse transcription, so sequencing read expressed TCRB transcripts. The method was immunoSEQ multiplex PCR; TCRdb's version includes in-frame clones alone and lacks a portion of them. The table has about 740,000 clones, over 10% seen once; the top ten hold about 0.02%. Their antigens are not known. The specimen sequenced was naive CD4+ T cells from blood. These TCRs come from a man aged 18-30 years with type 1 diabetes.

CDR3 DNA sequence: TGTGCCATCTCGGACAGGGACGATCAGCCCCAGCATTTT. Its translation is CAISDRDDQPQHF. This chain connects TRBV2 to TRBJ1-5; TRBD1 matches 8 bases. The CDR3 covers 13 residues. V was clipped by 10 bases and J by 5 bases; unmatched bases: 7. Looked up from germline, CDR1 is SNHLY and CDR2 is FYNNEI.

The chain links TRBV5-4 to TRBJ2-1; D uncertain. Trimming stripped 1 base from V and 7 bases from J, with 12 bases between. The CDR3 has 14 residues. Germline V gives CDR1 SGHNT, CDR2 YYREEE (reference sequence). The DNA of the CDR3 is TGTGCCAGCAGCTTGTTAGGTGGATTGAATGAGCAGTTCTTC. Protein: CASSLLGGLNEQFF.

With regard to this clone: A single base separates this from a much larger clone, so it may be a read error. The gene calls are TRBV6-1 and TRBJ1-3, with unresolved D. The CDR3 covers 12 residues. Trimming took 6 bases from V and 0 from J, leaving 3 bases between them. CDR1 MNHNS and CDR2 SASEGT come from the germline V gene. The CDR3 region is CASRNSGNTIYF. CDR3 coding DNA: TGTGCCAGCAGGAACTCTGGAAACACCATATATTTT.

There are a few counts of this clone. At the DNA level, this CDR3 is encoded by other sequences in the same sample as well. The chain recombines TRBV28 with TRBJ2-7; 9 nucleotides match TRBD1. Unmatched junction bases numbered 2, after V lost 5 bases and J lost 3 bases. The CDR3 runs 13 residues. Germline V gene data show CDR1 as MDHEN and CDR2 as SYDVKM. The CDR3 bases are TGTGCCAGCAGTCTGGGACAGGGCTACGAGCAGTACTTC. Translation: CASSLGQGYEQYF.

Details on this clone: Distinct nucleotide sequences in the sample also encode this CDR3. This chain links TRBV18 with TRBJ2-7; D remains ambiguous. Trimming removed 3 bases from V and 3 bases from J, with 6 bases in between. The CDR3 extends over 12 amino acids. CDR1 and CDR2 (germline): KGHSH, LQKENI. The CDR3 loop reads CASSPELYEQYF. DNA for the CDR3: TGTGCCAGCTCACCGGAGCTCTACGAGCAGTACTTC.

This chain joins TRBV29-1 and TRBJ2-1; 12 nucleotides align to TRBD1. V was pared by 7 bases and J by 7 bases, with 5 bases of the junction left unmatched. Per germline, CDR1 SQVTM and CDR2 ANQGSEA. This CDR3 contains 13 residues. The CDR3 coding sequence is TGCAGCGCTTCGGGACAGGGGGCGAATGAGCAGTTCTTC. Protein product: CSASGQGANEQFF.

This clone was recorded a few times. The chain is built from TRBV13 and TRBJ2-3, with D uncertain. The CDR3 is 15 residues long. The germline gives CDR1 PRHDT, CDR2 FYEKMQ (reference sequence). Trimming left V 2 bases short and J 0 bases short, with 9 bases between. The CDR3 nucleotides are TGTGCCAGCAGCTTACGGGCTACTAGCACAGATACGCAGTATTTT. It encodes CASSLRATSTDTQYF.

The chain employs TRBV5-1 and TRBJ1-5; D is undetermined. The CDR3 runs to 14 residues. The V gene lost 4 bases and the J gene lost 4 bases, with 12 bases spanning the gap. CDR1 and CDR2 (germline): SGHRS, YFSETQ. The CDR3 region is CASSLDGLNQPQHF. DNA of the CDR3: TGCGCCAGCAGCCTGGACGGGTTGAATCAGCCCCAGCATTTT.

As for this clone: This may stem from a read error, because a much larger clone lies one nucleotide away. J is TRBJ1-4 and V is TRBV27, with D uncertain. The CDR3 has 11 amino acids. The germline gives CDR1 MNHEY, CDR2 SMNVEV (reference sequence). V was shortened by 6 bases and J by 6 bases, with 5 bases between the two germline ends. This CDR3 reads CASSSDEKLFF. As DNA, the CDR3 is TGTGCCAGCAGCTCGGATGAAAAACTGTTTTTT.

The chain has TRBV27 and TRBJ2-5, with unresolved D. Gene TRBJ2-7 matches the end of the DNA better, so the J call may be wrong. CDR1 and CDR2 (germline): MNHEY, SMNVEV (reference sequence). The CDR3 length is 14 residues. The CDR3 loop is CASSLHGRFAEQYF. CDR3 nucleotides: TGTGCCAGCAGTTTACACGGACGGTTTGCCGAGCAGTACTTC.

In this sample, this clone turned up a few times. This chain links TRBV30 with TRBJ1-6; tentative D call: TRBD1 (5 bases). The CDR3 spans 13 residues. The V gene lost 2 bases and the J gene lost 9 bases, with 11 bases spanning the gap. Germline CDR1 and CDR2: GTSNPN and SVGIG (reference sequence). As DNA, the CDR3 is TGTGCCTGGAGTAGACAGTCCACTTCACCCCTCCACTTT. This gives the protein CAWSRQSTSPLHF.

Remarks on this clone: Other nucleotide sequences from this sample produce the same CDR3. The chain is built from TRBV2 and TRBJ2-6; D is unresolved. Germline lookup yields CDR1 SNHLY and CDR2 FYNNEI. V lost 8 bases and J lost 1, with 0 bases in between. The CDR3 has 11 residues. CDR3 sequence reads: CASSGANVLTF. The DNA for the CDR3 is TGTGCCAGCTCTGGGGCCAACGTCCTGACTTTC.

The genes are TRBV25-1 and TRBJ2-3; D call uncertain. This CDR3 has 11 amino acids. V dropped 7 bases and J dropped 6 bases, with 8 bases sitting between them. CDR1 MGHDK and CDR2 SYGVNS come from the germline V gene. CDR3 amino acids: CASTLLDTQYF. The DNA for the CDR3 is TGTGCCAGCACCCTATTGGATACGCAGTATTTT.

V usage is TRBV29-1 and J usage is TRBJ1-1, with 8 bases aligning to TRBD1. The CDR3 runs to 14 residues. CDR1 is SQVTM, CDR2 ANQGSEA, per germline. The trim removed 5 bases at V and 1 base at J, leaving 6 bases unmatched. CDR3 amino acids: CSVYGQGENTEAFF. DNA for the CDR3: TGCAGCGTTTATGGACAGGGTGAGAACACTGAAGCTTTCTTT.

This chain links TRBV5-4 with TRBJ1-2; the match to TRBD1 covers 8 bases. J gave up 4 bases and V 4 bases, and 9 bases lay outside the gene matches. Germline V gene data show CDR1 as SGHNT and CDR2 as YYREEE (reference sequence). This CDR3 is 15 amino acids long. As DNA, the CDR3 is TGTGCCAGCAGCCCGACAGGGGTAACTAGCTATGGCTACACCTTC. Residues: CASSPTGVTSYGYTF.

The chain joins TRBV30 to TRBJ1-5; D unresolved. This CDR3 has 14 amino acids. CDR1 GTSNPN and CDR2 SVGIG come from the germline V gene (reference sequence). Trimming removed 2 bases at V and 3 bases at J, with 11 bases between. Here the CDR3 DNA reads TGTGCCTGGAGTCCTAGCCAGACCAATCAGCCCCAGCATTTT. Its protein is CAWSPSQTNQPQHF.

The rearrangement links TRBV6-5 to TRBJ1-1; unclear D gene. The V gene lost 2 bases and the J gene lost 2 bases, with 15 bases spanning the gap. Germline V gives CDR1 MNHEY, CDR2 SVGAGI. This CDR3 comprises 16 residues. As DNA, the CDR3 is TGTGCCAGCAGTTACCTTGGGTTCGGAAGAAACACTGAAGCTTTCTTT. It is translated as CASSYLGFGRNTEAFF.

This clone has a handful of counts. This chain connects TRBV7-9 to TRBJ1-4; tentative D call: TRBD1 (6 bases). Deletions cut 5 bases from V and 7 bases from J, with 14 bases between. CDR1 and CDR2 from the germline V gene are SEHNR and FQNEAQ (reference sequence). CDR3 length: 14 residues. CDR3 in amino acids: CASSPDSYLEKLFF. The DNA of the CDR3 is TGTGCCAGCAGCCCGGACAGTTATCTTGAAAAACTGTTTTTT.

The rearrangement links TRBV5-6 to TRBJ1-2; D is undetermined. Germline V lookup: CDR1 SGHDT, CDR2 YYEEEE. Trimming pared 0 bases from V and 0 bases from J, leaving 9 bases between. The CDR3 runs to 15 residues. The CDR3 nucleotides read TGTGCCAGCAGCTTGGTGCAGACGGCTAACTATGGCTACACCTTC. Translated, it gives CASSLVQTANYGYTF.

The chain joins TRBV7-2 to TRBJ1-6; D is ambiguous. V was shortened by 2 bases and J by 0 bases, with 8 bases between the two germline ends. The CDR3 totals 16 residues. The germline V gene has CDR1 SGHTA and CDR2 FQGNSA. CDR3 nucleotides: TGTGCCAGCAGCTTAAGCCAGGACTCCTATAATTCACCCCTCCACTTT. Its protein product is CASSLSQDSYNSPLHF.

In the case of this clone: Different DNA sequences within this sample yield the same CDR3. This sequence joins TRBV18 and TRBJ1-2; 9 nucleotides agree with TRBD1. V lost 6 bases to trimming and J lost 2 bases; unmatched junction nucleotides: 7. This CDR3 is 15 amino acids long. The germline CDR1 and CDR2 sequences are KGHSH and LQKENI. In DNA form, the CDR3 reads TGTGCCAGCTCCCCCGGACAGGGGATAAACTATGGCTACACCTTC. Protein: CASSPGQGINYGYTF.

A word on this clone: The identical CDR3 is also encoded by other nucleotide sequences in the sample. The chain carries TRBV15 and TRBJ2-5; 7 bases align to TRBD2. The length of the CDR3 is 15 residues. CDR1 and CDR2 from the germline V gene are LNHNV and YYDKDF (reference sequence). Germline trimming cut 0 bases from V and 5 bases from J; bases unmatched to any gene: 6. Here the CDR3 reads CATSRDPSGVETQYF. CDR3 nucleotide sequence: TGTGCCACCAGCAGAGATCCGAGCGGGGTGGAGACCCAGTACTTC.

The V gene is TRBV5-1, the J gene TRBJ2-1, with 11 bases lining up with TRBD2. This CDR3 is 15 amino acids long. The V and J ends lost 2 bases and 7 bases, in that order; junction bases with no gene match: 5. CDR1 SGHRS and CDR2 YFSETQ come from the germline V gene. Here the CDR3 DNA reads TGCGCCAGCAGCTTACCTAGCGGGGGGCGGAATGAGCAGTTCTTC. Protein: CASSLPSGGRNEQFF.

The sample holds a few counts of this clone. The V and J genes are TRBV2 and TRBJ2-7; 8 positions match TRBD1. V lost 8 bases and J lost 3; bases outside the gene matches: 15. This CDR3 region has 16 residues. The V gene's germline CDR1 is SNHLY and CDR2 FYNNEI. Here the CDR3 DNA reads TGTGCCAGCTCCTGGGTCTCACAGGGGGTCTTCTACGAGCAGTACTTC. This sequence encodes CASSWVSQGVFYEQYF.

This clone appeared many times. The chain carries TRBV7-6 and TRBJ2-1; D is possibly TRBD1 (6 bases). Germline V gives CDR1 SGHVS, CDR2 FNYEAQ. This CDR3 region has 14 residues. V lost 5 bases, J lost 2 bases, and 10 bases lay in between. The CDR3 is CASSPGQPYNEQFF. The CDR3 DNA reads TGTGCCAGCAGCCCTGGACAGCCCTACAATGAGCAGTTCTTC.